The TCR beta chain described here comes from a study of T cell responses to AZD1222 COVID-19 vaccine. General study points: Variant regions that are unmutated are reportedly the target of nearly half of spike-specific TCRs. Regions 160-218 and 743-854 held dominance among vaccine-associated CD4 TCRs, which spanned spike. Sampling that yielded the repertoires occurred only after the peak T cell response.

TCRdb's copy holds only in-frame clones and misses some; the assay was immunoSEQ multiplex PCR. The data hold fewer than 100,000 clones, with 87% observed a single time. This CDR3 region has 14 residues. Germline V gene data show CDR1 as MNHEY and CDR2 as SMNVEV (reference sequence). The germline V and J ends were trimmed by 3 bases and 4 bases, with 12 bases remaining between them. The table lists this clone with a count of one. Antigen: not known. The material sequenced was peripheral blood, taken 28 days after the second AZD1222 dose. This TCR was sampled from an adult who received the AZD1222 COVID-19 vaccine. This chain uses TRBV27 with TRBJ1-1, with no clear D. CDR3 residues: CASSFLGSSTEAFF. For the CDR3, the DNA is TGTGCCAGCAGTTTCCTGGGGTCGAGCACTGAAGCTTTCTTT.